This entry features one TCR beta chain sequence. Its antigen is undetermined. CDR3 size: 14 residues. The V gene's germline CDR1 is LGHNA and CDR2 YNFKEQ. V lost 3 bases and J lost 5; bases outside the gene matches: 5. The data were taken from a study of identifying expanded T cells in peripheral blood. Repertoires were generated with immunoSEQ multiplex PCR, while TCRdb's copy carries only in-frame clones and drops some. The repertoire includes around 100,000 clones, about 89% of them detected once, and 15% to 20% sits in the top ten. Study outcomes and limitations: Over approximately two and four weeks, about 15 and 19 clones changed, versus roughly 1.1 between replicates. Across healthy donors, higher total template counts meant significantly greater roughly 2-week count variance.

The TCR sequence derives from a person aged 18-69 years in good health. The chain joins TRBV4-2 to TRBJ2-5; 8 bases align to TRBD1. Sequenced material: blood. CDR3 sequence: CASSQRQGLETQYF. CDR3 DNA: TGTGCCAGCAGCCAGAGACAGGGGTTGGAGACCCAGTACTTC.